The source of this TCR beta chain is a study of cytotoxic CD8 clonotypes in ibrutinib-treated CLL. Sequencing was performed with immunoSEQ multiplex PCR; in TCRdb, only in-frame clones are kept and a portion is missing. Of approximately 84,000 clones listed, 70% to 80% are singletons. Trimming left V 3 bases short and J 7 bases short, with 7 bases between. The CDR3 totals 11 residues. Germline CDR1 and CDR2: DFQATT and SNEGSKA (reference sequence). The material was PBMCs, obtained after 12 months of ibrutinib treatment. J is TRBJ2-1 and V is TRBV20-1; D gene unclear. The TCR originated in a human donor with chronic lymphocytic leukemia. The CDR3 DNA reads TGCAGTGCTAGCCAAGTTAATGAGCAGTTCTTC. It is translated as CSASQVNEQFF.